These 11 T cell receptor beta chains were sequenced from one sample in a study of blood T cell repertoires in COVID-19. Data came from immunoSEQ multiplex PCR; TCRdb stores just in-frame clones and leaves some out. The sample shows around 280,000 clones, around 90% of them seen only once. Sequencing used peripheral blood. The receptors derive from a woman aged 45-60 years who had recovered from COVID-19.

This clone was recorded at least ten times. The J gene is TRBJ2-3, the V gene TRBV6-1; D gene unclear. Germline assignment: CDR1 MNHNS and CDR2 SASEGT. V lost 2 bases and J 2 bases, leaving 8 bases between the germline ends. The CDR3 runs 14 residues. CDR3 loop: CASSEIQSTDTQYF. The CDR3 DNA reads TGTGCCAGCAGTGAAATACAATCCACAGATACGCAGTATTTT.

This clone was detected many times. This chain connects TRBV11-3 to TRBJ2-1, with no clear D. Trimming removed 1 base from V and 8 bases from J, with 9 bases in between. Germline CDR1 reads SGHNT; CDR2 reads YENEEA. The CDR3 contains 13 residues. The CDR3 loop reads CASSLGQNDEQFF. The CDR3, as DNA: TGTGCCAGCAGCTTAGGTCAAAATGATGAGCAGTTCTTC.

This clone was seen just once. V usage is TRBV7-2 and J usage is TRBJ2-1, with D possibly TRBD2 on 6 matching bases. Germline V gene sequence: CDR1 SGHTA, CDR2 FQGNSA. Trimming took off 1 base at V and 1 base at J, with 11 bases between the two ends. The CDR3 length is 16 residues. The CDR3 here is CASSLGGSGSYNEQFF. The CDR3 bases are TGTGCCAGCAGCTTAGGGGGTAGCGGATCCTACAATGAGCAGTTCTTC.

The chain is built from TRBV28 and TRBJ2-5, with D hard to call. The germline CDR1 and CDR2 sequences are MDHEN and SYDVKM. The CDR3 length is 16 residues. V was trimmed by 3 bases and J by 0 bases, leaving 14 bases between them. The CDR3 region is CASSFGSLGYQETQYF. CDR3 coding DNA: TGTGCCAGCAGTTTCGGATCTCTAGGCTACCAAGAGACCCAGTACTTC.

The chain recombines TRBV4-1 with TRBJ2-7; 8 bases line up with TRBD1. V was pared by 4 bases and J by 1 base, with 6 bases of the junction left unmatched. The CDR3 runs to 15 residues. The V gene's germline CDR1 is MGHRA and CDR2 YSYEKL. The DNA for the CDR3 is TGCGCCAGCAGCCTTGGGACAGGCTTTTCCTACGAGCAGTACTTC. Translated: CASSLGTGFSYEQYF.

The chain links TRBV21-1 to TRBJ1-1; the listed D gene, TRBD1, was not tested against the DNA. TRBV21-1 is a pseudogene. CDR3 length equals 16 residues. The CDR3 spells CASTPAAQGWNGEAFF. The CDR3 coding sequence is TGTGCCAGCACCCCCGCGGCGCAGGGGTGGAATGGAGAAGCTTTCTTT.

This clone occurred a few times. This rearrangement joins TRBV18 to TRBJ1-1; TRBD1 aligns across 8 bases. The V gene's germline CDR1 is KGHSH and CDR2 LQKENI. The V gene end was trimmed by 4 bases and the J gene end by 0 bases; junction bases not matched to a gene: 7. CDR3 length equals 16 residues. DNA for the CDR3: TGTGCCAGCTCACGCGCAGGGGGCAGCGTGAACACTGAAGCTTTCTTT. Its protein product is CASSRAGGSVNTEAFF.

This clone was seen only once. This sequence joins TRBV7-2 and TRBJ1-2; 7 positions agree with TRBD1. The CDR3 covers 13 residues. Germline CDR1 is SGHTA and CDR2 is FQGNSA. V gave up 2 bases and J gave up 8 bases; unmatched junction bases: 5. CDR3 nucleotides: TGTGCCAGCAGCTTAAATAACAGGGGCGGCTACACCTTC. This sequence encodes CASSLNNRGGYTF.

The V gene is TRBV27, the J gene TRBJ2-6; TRBD1 is a possible D gene (5 bases). There are 17 residues in the CDR3. Germline lookup yields CDR1 MNHEY and CDR2 SMNVEV (reference sequence). V lost 7 bases to trimming and J lost 0 bases, with 16 bases between them. The CDR3 DNA is TGTGCCAGCAAACCGTTTACAGGCAGCTCTGGGGCCAACGTCCTGACTTTC. Amino acid sequence: CASKPFTGSSGANVLTF.

The rearrangement links TRBV7-2 to TRBJ2-2; 8 bases agree with TRBD2. Losses at the gene ends were 3 bases for V and 14 bases for J; bases not matched to a gene: 14. CDR1 is SGHTA and CDR2 is FQGNSA in the germline V gene. The CDR3 spans 15 residues. This CDR3 reads CASSFSASGQPNLFF. The DNA for the CDR3 is TGTGCCAGCAGCTTCTCGGCTAGCGGGCAGCCGAACCTGTTTTTT. The full variable domain, in which reference TRBV7-2 and TRBJ2-2 provide the parts outside the CDR3, is GAGVSQSPSNKVTEKGKDVELRCDPISGHTALYWYRQSLGQGLEFLIYFQGNSAPDKSGLPSDRFSAERTGGSVSTLTIQRTQQEDSAVYLCASSFSASGQPNLFFGEGSRLTVL.

This rearrangement joins TRBV5-1 to TRBJ1-2; D remains unclear. V was pared by 0 bases and J by 7 bases, with 16 bases between. The CDR3 spans 15 residues. Germline V CDR1 and CDR2: SGHRS, YFSETQ. Here the CDR3 DNA reads TGCGCCAGCAGCTTGGACCCCAGCCGAACGGGTGGCTACACCTTC. Amino acid sequence: CASSLDPSRTGGYTF.